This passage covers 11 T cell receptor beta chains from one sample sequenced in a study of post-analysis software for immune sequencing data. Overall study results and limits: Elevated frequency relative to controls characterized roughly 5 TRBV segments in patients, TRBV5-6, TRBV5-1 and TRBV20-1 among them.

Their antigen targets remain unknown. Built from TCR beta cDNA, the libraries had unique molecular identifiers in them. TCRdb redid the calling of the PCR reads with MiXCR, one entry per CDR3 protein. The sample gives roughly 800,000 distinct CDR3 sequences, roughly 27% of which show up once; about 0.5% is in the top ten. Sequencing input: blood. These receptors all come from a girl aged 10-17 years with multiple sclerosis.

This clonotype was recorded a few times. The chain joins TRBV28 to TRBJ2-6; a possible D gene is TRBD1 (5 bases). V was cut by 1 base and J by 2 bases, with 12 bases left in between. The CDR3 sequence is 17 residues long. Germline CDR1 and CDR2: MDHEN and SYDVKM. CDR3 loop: CASSLSPRVTGANVLTF. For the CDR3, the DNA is TGTGCCAGCAGTTTATCGCCCAGGGTGACTGGGGCCAACGTCCTGACTTTC.

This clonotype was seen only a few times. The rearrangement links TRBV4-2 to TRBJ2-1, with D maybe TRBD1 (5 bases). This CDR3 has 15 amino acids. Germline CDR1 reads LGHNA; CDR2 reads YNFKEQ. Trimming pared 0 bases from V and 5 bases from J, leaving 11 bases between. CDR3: CASSQDLGRDNEQFF. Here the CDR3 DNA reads TGTGCCAGCAGCCAAGATCTGGGCAGGGACAATGAGCAGTTCTTC.

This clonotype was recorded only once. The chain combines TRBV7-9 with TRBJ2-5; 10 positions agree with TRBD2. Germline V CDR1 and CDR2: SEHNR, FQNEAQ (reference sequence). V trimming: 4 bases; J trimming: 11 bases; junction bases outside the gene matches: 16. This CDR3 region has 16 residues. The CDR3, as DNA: TGTGCCAGCAGCTCGGGAGCAACTAGCGGGATCTATGAGCAGTACTTC. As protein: CASSSGATSGIYEQYF.

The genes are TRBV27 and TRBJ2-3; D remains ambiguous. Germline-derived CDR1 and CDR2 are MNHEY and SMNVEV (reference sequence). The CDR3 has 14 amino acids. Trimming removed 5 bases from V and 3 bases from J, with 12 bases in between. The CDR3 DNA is TGTGCCAGCAGTCCCAACCCCCAAACAGATACGCAGTATTTT. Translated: CASSPNPQTDTQYF.

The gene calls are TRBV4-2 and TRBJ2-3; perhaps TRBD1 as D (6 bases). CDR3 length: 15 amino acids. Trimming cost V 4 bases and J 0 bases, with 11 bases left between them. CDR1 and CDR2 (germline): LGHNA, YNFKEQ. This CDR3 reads CASSPGTPSTDTQYF. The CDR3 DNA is TGTGCCAGCAGCCCAGGGACACCTAGCACAGATACGCAGTATTTT.

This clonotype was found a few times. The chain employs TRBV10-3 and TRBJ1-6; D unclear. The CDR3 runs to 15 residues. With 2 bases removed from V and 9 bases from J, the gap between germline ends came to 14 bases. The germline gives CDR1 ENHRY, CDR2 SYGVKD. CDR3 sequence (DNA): TGTGCCATCAGTGAGGCCCGGGTGGCTATTTCACCCCTCCACTTT. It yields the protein CAISEARVAISPLHF.

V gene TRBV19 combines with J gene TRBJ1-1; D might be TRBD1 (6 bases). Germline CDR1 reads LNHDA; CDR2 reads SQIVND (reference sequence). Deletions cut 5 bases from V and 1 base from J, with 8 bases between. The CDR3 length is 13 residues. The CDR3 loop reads CASSRDKNTEAFF. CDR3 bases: TGTGCCAGTAGTCGGGACAAGAACACTGAAGCTTTCTTT.

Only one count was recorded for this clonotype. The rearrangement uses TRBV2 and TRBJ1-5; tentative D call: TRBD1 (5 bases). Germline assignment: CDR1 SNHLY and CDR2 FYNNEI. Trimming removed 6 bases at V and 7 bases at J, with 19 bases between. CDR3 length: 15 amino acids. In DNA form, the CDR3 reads TGTGCCAGCAGCGCTTGGGACCCGGGTGAGCAGCCCCAGCATTTT. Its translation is CASSAWDPGEQPQHF.

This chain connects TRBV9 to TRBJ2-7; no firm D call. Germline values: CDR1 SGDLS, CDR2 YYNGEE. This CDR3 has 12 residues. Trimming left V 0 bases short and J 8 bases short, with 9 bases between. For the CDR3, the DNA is TGTGCCAGCAGCGTAGCTATGGGGAAGCAGTACTTC. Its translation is CASSVAMGKQYF.

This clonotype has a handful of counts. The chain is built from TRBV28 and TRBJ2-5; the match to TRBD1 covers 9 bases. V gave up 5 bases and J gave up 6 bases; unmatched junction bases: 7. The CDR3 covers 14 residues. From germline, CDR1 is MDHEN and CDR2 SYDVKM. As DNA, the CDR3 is TGTGCCAGCAGTAACCGGGACAGGGTCCAGACCCAGTACTTC. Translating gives CASSNRDRVQTQYF.

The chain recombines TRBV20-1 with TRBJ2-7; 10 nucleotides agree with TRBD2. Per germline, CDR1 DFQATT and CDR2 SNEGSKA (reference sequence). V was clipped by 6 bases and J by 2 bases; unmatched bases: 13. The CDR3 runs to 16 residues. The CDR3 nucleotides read TGCAGTGCGAGGACTAGCGGAGTGGGGCATCCCTACGAGCAGTACTTC. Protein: CSARTSGVGHPYEQYF.